This passage covers 16 T cell receptor beta chains from one sample sequenced in a study of CD8+ T cells in alopecia areata. The authors extracted RNA and reverse transcribed it into cDNA as the sequencing template. Profiled with immunoSEQ multiplex PCR; TCRdb holds only in-frame clones, not every one. In the table there are 100,000 to 130,000 clones, roughly 64% of which are singletons. The sequenced material came from CD8+ T cells sorted from blood. These receptors were taken from a human donor in good health.

The V and J genes are TRBV28 and TRBJ2-7, with TRBD1 matching 8 bases. This CDR3 contains 14 residues. With V trimmed by 5 bases and J by 3 bases, 6 bases remained unmatched. The V gene's germline CDR1 is MDHEN and CDR2 SYDVKM. The CDR3 sequence is CASSLFGQGYEQYF. CDR3 DNA sequence: TGTGCCAGCAGTCTCTTCGGACAGGGCTACGAGCAGTACTTC.

This sequence joins TRBV6-5 and TRBJ2-3; D is uncertain. CDR1 MNHEY and CDR2 SVGAGI come from the germline V gene. Trimming removed 6 bases from V and 9 bases from J, with 10 bases in between. The CDR3 is 11 amino acids. The CDR3: CASSWASTQYF. In nucleotides, the CDR3 is TGTGCCAGCAGCTGGGCCAGCACGCAGTATTTT.

V is TRBV5-4 and J is TRBJ2-7; TRBD2 matches at 15 bases. Germline V gene lookup returns CDR1 SGHNT and CDR2 YYREEE (reference sequence). V shed 3 bases and J 2 bases; nucleotides not matched to a gene: 0. CDR3 length: 15 amino acids. For the CDR3, the DNA is TGTGCCAGCAGCTGGACTAGCGGGGGGGCCTACGAGCAGTACTTC. Translating gives CASSWTSGGAYEQYF.

The chain recombines TRBV6-5 with TRBJ1-1; 8 bases match TRBD1. With 5 bases clipped from V and 4 bases from J, the junction kept 6 bases outside the gene matches. This CDR3 comprises 14 residues. Per the germline V gene, CDR1 is MNHEY and CDR2 is SVGAGI. CDR3 in amino acids: CASSNGQGPTEAFF. CDR3 DNA sequence: TGTGCCAGCAGTAATGGACAGGGACCCACTGAAGCTTTCTTT.

This clone was seen only a few times. The chain joins TRBV25-1 to TRBJ1-1; TRBD1 might be the D (6 bases). Looked up from germline, CDR1 is MGHDK and CDR2 is SYGVNS. The CDR3 contains 12 residues. V gave up 8 bases and J gave up 10 bases, with 17 bases separating them. This chain's CDR3 is CASGPWGLGAFF. CDR3 nucleotide sequence: TGTGCCAGCGGCCCCTGGGGGCTTGGAGCTTTCTTT. Filled out from reference TRBV25-1 and TRBJ1-1, the complete variable domain reads EADIYQTPRYLVIGTGKKITLECSQTMGHDKMYWYQQDPGMELHLIHYSYGVNSTEKGDLSSESTVSRIRTEHFPLTLESARPSHTSQYLCASGPWGLGAFFGQGTRLTVV.

V gene TRBV7-9 combines with J gene TRBJ2-4, with 7 nucleotides matching TRBD1. The V and J ends lost 4 bases and 1 base, in that order; junction bases with no gene match: 4. This CDR3 spans 15 amino acids. Germline lookup yields CDR1 SEHNR and CDR2 FQNEAQ (reference sequence). CDR3 loop: CASSSTGLAKNIQYF. The CDR3 coding sequence is TGTGCCAGCAGCTCGACAGGGTTGGCCAAAAACATTCAGTACTTC.

V is TRBV4-1 and J is TRBJ1-1; D is uncertain. The V end lost 1 base, the J end lost 0 bases, and 6 bases lay between the germline ends. In germline, CDR1 is MGHRA, CDR2 YSYEKL. The CDR3 is made up of 14 amino acids. The CDR3 nucleotides read TGCGCCAGCAGCCAAGGACCCTTGAACACTGAAGCTTTCTTT. This translates into CASSQGPLNTEAFF.

J is TRBJ2-3 and V is TRBV4-3; D is unresolved. The CDR3 runs 16 residues. Germline loops: CDR1 LGHNA, CDR2 YSLEER. V dropped 1 base and J dropped 0 bases, with 11 bases sitting between them. The CDR3 DNA reads as TGCGCCAGCAGCCAAGTAGGAGAACTGAGCACAGATACGCAGTATTTT. Its translation is CASSQVGELSTDTQYF.

This clone was counted a few times. CDR3 sequence reads: CASSSRGREFF. Here the CDR3 DNA reads TGTGCCAGCAGCTCGCGGGGGAGGGAGTTCTTC. The V call is TRBV5-6, the J call TRBJ2-1, with TRBD2 identical over 7 bases. The CDR3 totals 11 residues. V was pared by 3 bases and J by 14 bases, with 5 bases of the junction left unmatched. Germline loops: CDR1 SGHDT, CDR2 YYEEEE.

This sequence joins TRBV5-6 and TRBJ2-7, with D maybe TRBD1 (6 bases). The CDR3 consists of 15 residues. Germline V gives CDR1 SGHDT, CDR2 YYEEEE. V dropped 0 bases and J dropped 2 bases, with 12 bases sitting between them. The CDR3 bases are TGTGCCAGCAGCTTGGCCAGGACAGTCCCCTACGAGCAGTACTTC. Its translation: CASSLARTVPYEQYF.

V is TRBV11-2 and J is TRBJ2-1, with TRBD1 identical over 9 bases. This CDR3 is built from 15 residues. Germline assignment: CDR1 SGHAT and CDR2 FQNNGV. Unmatched junction bases numbered 5, after V lost 0 bases and J lost 8 bases. In nucleotides, the CDR3 is TGTGCCAGCAGCTTAGATTGGGGACAGGGTCATGAGCAGTTCTTC. Protein: CASSLDWGQGHEQFF.

This chain uses TRBV7-9 with TRBJ2-3; unclear D gene. Germline V gives CDR1 SEHNR, CDR2 FQNEAQ (reference sequence). The CDR3 is made up of 15 amino acids. V was cut by 4 bases and J by 6 bases, with 17 bases left in between. The CDR3 DNA is TGTGCCAGCAGCTCAAGCGCTACCTATATGGATACGCAGTATTTT. Translating gives CASSSSATYMDTQYF.

The genes are TRBV29-1 and TRBJ2-7; a possible D gene is TRBD2 (6 bases). The CDR3 is made up of 12 amino acids. The V gene lost 4 bases and the J gene lost 6 bases, with 13 bases spanning the gap. Germline values: CDR1 SQVTM, CDR2 ANQGSEA. The CDR3 sequence is CSVVGGQGEQYF. The CDR3 DNA reads TGCAGCGTTGTTGGAGGGCAAGGCGAGCAGTACTTC.

J is TRBJ1-2 and V is TRBV29-1, with TRBD1 matching over 7 bases. Unmatched junction bases numbered 8, after V lost 2 bases and J lost 8 bases. The CDR3 extends over 13 amino acids. Germline CDR1 and CDR2: SQVTM and ANQGSEA. The DNA of the CDR3 is TGCAGCGTTGAAACAGGGGACGCCTGGGGCTACACCTTC. Residues: CSVETGDAWGYTF.

This clone was detected only a few times. CDR3 sequence (DNA): TGTGCCAGCAGCGTAGCTCCCGGGGGAAGGACCCAGTACTTC. Translated: CASSVAPGGRTQYF. This chain uses TRBV9 with TRBJ2-5; possible D gene TRBD2, 6 bases. The CDR3 extends over 14 amino acids. Germline CDR1 reads SGDLS; CDR2 reads YYNGEE. V lost 0 bases to trimming and J lost 7 bases, with 13 bases between them.

The CDR3 DNA reads as TGTGCCAGCAGTTTATCGTTGAGGACAAGGAGTGAAAAACTGTTTTTT. The encoded protein is CASSLSLRTRSEKLFF. This rearrangement joins TRBV27 to TRBJ1-4; D is perhaps TRBD1 (5 bases). The CDR3 is made up of 16 amino acids. The V end was cut by 0 bases, the J end by 7 bases, with 15 bases between. Germline assignment: CDR1 MNHEY and CDR2 SMNVEV (reference sequence).